What follows are 23 T cell receptor beta chains derived from one specimen sequenced in a study of molecular identifiers for immune sequencing clone quantification. TCRdb fed the PCR reads into MiXCR, producing one record per CDR3 protein. Of fewer than 350,000 distinct CDR3 sequences in the sample, about 22% were seen once. The sample taken for sequencing was naive CD8+ T cells from blood, with Jurkat cell RNA spiked in. This sample's subset: FACS-sorted CD8+CD4-CCR7+CD45RA+ naive T cells. These receptors all stem from a human donor in good health. Some libraries in this study had Jurkat cell RNA spiked in.

Ten or more counts support this clonotype. J is TRBJ1-6 and V is TRBV2; D ambiguous. This CDR3 is built from 16 residues. Germline CDR1 SNHLY, CDR2 FYNNEI. Trimming removed 5 bases from V and 4 bases from J, with 15 bases in between. Here the CDR3 reads CASSQITVAYNSPLHF. The CDR3 DNA is TGTGCCAGCAGTCAAATAACCGTTGCTTATAATTCACCCCTCCACTTT.

Ten or more counts support this clonotype. The gene calls are TRBV19 and TRBJ2-7; 9 bases align to TRBD2. Per the germline V gene, CDR1 is LNHDA and CDR2 is SQIVND (reference sequence). The CDR3 runs 14 residues. The V segment lost 7 bases and the J segment 2 bases; nucleotides outside the gene matches: 6. The CDR3 coding sequence is TGTGCCAGTACTCCGGCGGGAGGGCCCTACGAGCAGTACTTC. It specifies CASTPAGGPYEQYF.

At least ten counts were recorded for this clonotype. This chain connects TRBV6-6 to TRBJ1-5, with 9 bases aligning to TRBD1. Unmatched junction bases numbered 8, after V lost 2 bases and J lost 9 bases. The CDR3 consists of 15 residues. Germline CDR1 reads MNHNY; CDR2 reads SVGAGI (reference sequence). CDR3 loop: CASSYVGTGFVPQHF. For the CDR3, the DNA is TGTGCCAGCAGTTACGTCGGGACAGGGTTCGTGCCCCAGCATTTT.

This clonotype was observed many times. The V call is TRBV29-1, the J call TRBJ2-2; 9 bases fit TRBD2. Germline CDR1 is SQVTM and CDR2 is ANQGSEA. CDR3 size: 15 residues. With V trimmed by 0 bases and J by 5 bases, 4 bases remained unmatched. The CDR3 bases are TGCAGCGTTGAAGATACAGCGGGAGGAACCGGGGAGCTGTTTTTT. Translation gives CSVEDTAGGTGELFF.

This clonotype was recorded many times. The chain is built from TRBV10-2 and TRBJ1-5; D is uncertain. CDR1 and CDR2 (germline): WSHSY, SAAADI. CDR3 length equals 15 residues. V lost 6 bases and J lost 4, with 16 bases in between. The CDR3 region is CASSSTGSTNQPQHF. The CDR3 nucleotides are TGCGCCAGCAGCTCGACCGGGTCGACAAATCAGCCCCAGCATTTT.

As regards this clonotype: A much bigger clone sits one base away, suggesting this may be a read error. The chain recombines TRBV28 with TRBJ2-3; 8 bases line up with TRBD1. V shed 3 bases, J shed 0 bases, and the junction held 8 bases outside the gene matches. Germline CDR1 MDHEN, CDR2 SYDVKM. The CDR3 extends over 17 amino acids. The CDR3 reads CASSFRATGASTDTQYF. The DNA of the CDR3 is TGTGCCAGCAGTTTCCGCGCGACAGGGGCGAGCACAGATACGCAGTATTTT.

This clonotype was seen ten or more times. This chain uses TRBV9 with TRBJ1-6; D unresolved. This CDR3 is 16 amino acids long. Germline CDR1 is SGDLS and CDR2 is YYNGEE. V was trimmed by 3 bases and J by 7 bases, leaving 17 bases between them. The CDR3 region has the DNA TGTGCCAGCAGCGGATCAAAGGACGGGCGGAATTCACCCCTCCACTTT. Amino acid sequence: CASSGSKDGRNSPLHF.

The chain recombines TRBV11-2 with TRBJ2-7; D possibly corresponds to TRBD2 (5 bases). With 4 bases removed from V and 8 bases from J, the gap between germline ends came to 18 bases. Germline assignment: CDR1 SGHAT and CDR2 FQNNGV. CDR3 length equals 14 residues. The CDR3 is CASSSGKFGPKQYF. The CDR3 DNA follows: TGTGCCAGCAGCTCCGGGAAGTTTGGCCCTAAGCAGTACTTC.

A remark on this clonotype: With a much larger clone just one base away, this may be a read error. V gene TRBV13 combines with J gene TRBJ2-3, with unresolved D. The V gene's germline CDR1 is PRHDT and CDR2 FYEKMQ (reference sequence). Trimming removed 2 bases at V and 1 base at J, with 7 bases between. The CDR3 spans 14 residues. The CDR3 here is CASSLPRGTDTQYF. CDR3 nucleotide sequence: TGTGCCAGCAGCTTACCAAGGGGCACAGATACGCAGTATTTT.

The rearrangement links TRBV20-1 to TRBJ1-1; the D gene is possibly TRBD1 (5 bases). The germline gives CDR1 DFQATT, CDR2 SNEGSKA (reference sequence). Trimming removed 0 bases at V and 1 base at J, with 12 bases between. The CDR3 length is 15 residues. CDR3 sequence reads: CSARDLWGENTEAFF. The DNA for the CDR3 is TGCAGTGCTAGAGATCTATGGGGGGAGAACACTGAAGCTTTCTTT.

This clonotype appeared a few times. This rearrangement joins TRBV30 to TRBJ1-3; TRBD1 matches at 10 bases. Germline V gene lookup returns CDR1 GTSNPN and CDR2 SVGIG (reference sequence). This CDR3 is built from 18 residues. J lost 0 bases, V lost 0 bases, and 8 bases had no gene match. Here the CDR3 reads CAWSVRGQGSSSGNTIYF. The CDR3 DNA reads as TGTGCCTGGAGTGTACGGGGACAGGGGTCATCCTCTGGAAACACCATATATTTT. The variable domain in full, with the rest retrieved from reference TRBV30 and TRBJ1-3, is SQTIHQWPATLVQPVGSPLSLECTVEGTSNPNLYWYRQAAGRGLQLLFYSVGIGQISSEVPQNLSASRPQDRQFILSSKKLLLSDSGFYLCAWSVRGQGSSSGNTIYFGEGSWLTVV.

The table lists this clonotype with a count of one. A much larger clone lies a single base off, so this may be a read error. The chain's CDR3 is CSVEKWTEASF. CDR3 DNA: TGCAGCGTTGAAAAGTGGACTGAAGCTTCCTTT. The chain is built from TRBV29-1 and TRBJ1-1; D is uncertain. Looked up from germline, CDR1 is SQVTM and CDR2 is ANQGSEA. The length of the CDR3 is 11 residues.

The chain uses TRBV19 and TRBJ2-2; D gene uncertain. With 6 bases removed from V and 4 bases from J, the gap between germline ends came to 15 bases. The CDR3 loop spans 15 amino acids. CDR1 is LNHDA, CDR2 SQIVND, per germline (reference sequence). For the CDR3, the DNA is TGTGCCAGTAGAGTCCAGGCATACGGCACCGGGGAGCTGTTTTTT. Its translation is CASRVQAYGTGELFF.

Notes on this clonotype: Possible read error: a much larger clone is one base away. The chain links TRBV6-2 or TRBV6-3 to TRBJ1-1; tentatively, D is TRBD1 (5 bases). Germline loops: CDR1 MNHEY, CDR2 SVGEGT. The CDR3 is 13 residues long. Deletions cut 4 bases from V and 5 bases from J, with 11 bases between. The CDR3 region has the DNA TGTGCCAGCAGTTGTTGGGGGGGTACTGAAGCTTTCTTT. It encodes CASSCWGGTEAFF.

Comment on this clonotype: It may be a read error: a sequence one base away is much more abundant. The V call is TRBV2, the J call TRBJ1-1, with TRBD1 matching over 9 bases. The CDR3 contains 15 residues. V lost 8 bases and J lost 1; bases outside the gene matches: 8. The germline V gene encodes CDR1 SNHLY and CDR2 FYNNEI. Here the CDR3 DNA reads TGTGCCAGCGGTCCCGGGACAGGGAAGAACACTGAAGCTTTCTTT. Translating it yields CASGPGTGKNTEAFF.

This clonotype has a handful of counts. V and J are TRBV27 and TRBJ1-1; the D is unclear. Trimming cost V 11 bases and J 7 bases, with 11 bases left between them. This CDR3 has 10 residues. Germline V CDR1 and CDR2: MNHEY, SMNVEV (reference sequence). The CDR3 region has the DNA TGTGCCGCCGGGTGGGGTGAAGCTTTCTTT. It encodes CAAGWGEAFF.

This clonotype has a count of ten or more. The chain has TRBV5-1 and TRBJ2-1, with 7 bases aligning to TRBD1. Germline values: CDR1 SGHRS, CDR2 YFSETQ. V dropped 0 bases and J dropped 3; count of bases not matched to a gene: 6. The CDR3 covers 16 residues. The CDR3 DNA sequence: TGCGCCAGCAGCTTGGAGGCAGGGGGAGACTACAATGAGCAGTTCTTC. This sequence encodes CASSLEAGGDYNEQFF. The whole variable domain, filled in from reference TRBV5-1 and TRBJ2-1, reads KAGVTQTPRYLIKTRGQQVTLSCSPISGHRSVSWYQQTPGQGLQFLFEYFSETQRNKGNFPGRFSGRQFSNSRSEMNVSTLELGDSALYLCASSLEAGGDYNEQFFGPGTRLTVL.

This clonotype was detected only once. This could be a read error, since a much larger clone is one nucleotide away. J is TRBJ1-2 and V is TRBV4-3, with TRBD1 as a possible D gene (5 bases). In germline, CDR1 is LGHNA, CDR2 YSLEER. There are 16 residues in the CDR3. V lost 4 bases and J 5 bases, leaving 20 bases between the germline ends. CDR3 residues: CASSRDVSGQGYGYTF. CDR3 DNA: TGCGCCAGCAGCCGAGATGTTTCGGGGCAGGGTTATGGCTACACCTTC.

There are many counts of this clonotype. V usage is TRBV5-5 and J usage is TRBJ1-1; D not certain. Germline-derived CDR1 and CDR2 are SGHKS and YYEKEE (reference sequence). This CDR3 spans 15 amino acids. The germline V and J ends were trimmed by 1 base and 0 bases, with 10 bases remaining between them. CDR3 protein: CASSLTRTMNTEAFF. The CDR3 DNA reads TGTGCCAGCAGCTTGACGAGGACCATGAACACTGAAGCTTTCTTT.

Regarding this clonotype: A read error may account for a junction end that differs from germline. The chain uses TRBV20-1 and TRBJ1-6; D is uncertain. Per germline, CDR1 DFQATT and CDR2 SNEGSKA (reference sequence). There are 17 residues in the CDR3. Here the CDR3 reads CSARLGSVSSHNSPLHF. The CDR3 DNA sequence: TGCAGTGCTAGACTGGGAAGCGTGAGCTCCCATAATTCACCCCTCCACTTT.

This clonotype has more than one count but fewer than ten. A read error is possible here, since a much larger clone lies one base away. The CDR3 sequence is CASSYWAGPAEAFF. The CDR3 region has the DNA TGTGCCAGCAGTTACTGGGCAGGGCCCGCTGAAGCTTTCTTT. The V call is TRBV6-2 or TRBV6-3, the J call TRBJ1-1; D possibly corresponds to TRBD1 (5 bases). This CDR3 has 14 residues. V was clipped by 1 base and J by 6 bases, with 12 bases between them. The germline gives CDR1 MNHEY, CDR2 SVGEGT.

This clonotype was counted at least ten times. The CDR3 DNA follows: TGTGCCAGCAGGCCCAGAGTCTCCTACGAGCAGTACTTC. Translating it yields CASRPRVSYEQYF. The V call is TRBV27, the J call TRBJ2-7; D is uncertain. The CDR3 runs 13 residues. Germline CDR1 reads MNHEY; CDR2 reads SMNVEV (reference sequence). V was cut by 6 bases and J by 0 bases, with 9 bases left in between.

This clonotype was counted a few times. The V call is TRBV6-2 or TRBV6-3, the J call TRBJ1-1; tentatively, D is TRBD1 (5 bases). The CDR3 runs to 17 residues. V was trimmed by 0 bases and J by 1 base, leaving 15 bases between them. Germline CDR1 MNHEY, CDR2 SVGEGT. The DNA of the CDR3 is TGTGCCAGCAGTTACTCGTTGTTCGGGGCCCCGAACACTGAAGCTTTCTTT. Its protein is CASSYSLFGAPNTEAFF.